This TCR beta chain was sequenced during a study of CD8 T cells in ankylosing spondylitis. A word on this clonotype: Its antigen is as yet unknown.

Points from the study as a whole: Disease-linked clones reportedly showed significant enrichment in matched ankylosing spondylitis synovial fluid. Ankylosing spondylitis blood appeared to be characterized by a TCR beta motif of eight or nine highly homologous variants.

This CDR3 spans 14 amino acids. The ends lost 5 bases at V and 4 bases at J; junction bases unmatched: 8. Germline assignment: CDR1 MNHEY and CDR2 SMNVEV (reference sequence). A single record per CDR3 protein comes from TCRdb applying MiXCR to the 5' RACE reads. The data show a few hundred thousand distinct CDR3 sequences, with roughly 8% seen just once and approximately 15% held by the top ten. The sample taken for sequencing was blood, either unsorted or a sorted T cell fraction (not recorded which). J is TRBJ2-7 and V is TRBV27; TRBD1 aligns across 7 bases. The TCR sequence derives from a male donor with ankylosing spondylitis. The CDR3 reads CASSPGQSLYEQYF. In nucleotides, the CDR3 is TGTGCCAGCAGTCCGGGACAGTCTTTGTACGAGCAGTACTTC.